This T cell receptor (beta chain) was observed in a study of blood T cell repertoires in COVID-19. Looking at the study overall: COVID-19 samples, acute and convalescent, were from the United States, Italy and Spain. PBMCs, B-cell-depleted T cells, or T cells provided the cDNA or gDNA that made up the material.

The age range of participants was 18 to 89 years, with residence in more than 20 US areas. Germline V gene lookup returns CDR1 LGHDT and CDR2 YNNKEL (reference sequence). The CDR3 consists of 14 residues. With V trimmed by 6 bases and J by 1 base, 5 bases remained unmatched. TCRdb's table, derived via immunoSEQ multiplex PCR, lists solely in-frame clones and lacks some. The sample includes about 150,000 clones, roughly 84% of them seen just once. The material sequenced was PBMCs or T cells enriched from blood (not recorded which). The V and J genes are TRBV3-1 (or the pseudogene TRBV3-2) and TRBJ1-2; 7 bases are a match to TRBD1. This clonotype was obtained from a man between 65 and 85 years old who had been exposed to COVID-19. The CDR3 region is CASSQDRSNYGYTF. The CDR3 bases are TGTGCCAGCAGTCAGGACAGGAGTAACTATGGCTACACCTTC.